This entry features one TCR beta chain sequence. Unmatched junction bases numbered 7, after V lost 3 bases and J lost 8 bases. The CDR3 covers 15 residues. Germline CDR1 SNHLY, CDR2 FYNNEI. The source of the sample is a study of cytotoxic CD8 clonotypes in ibrutinib-treated CLL. For the study at large: Patients attained some 25 partial and 2 complete responses; at median 68 months, 14 remained remitted while around twelve progressed. Mean values per sample were some 250,000 productive templates and 94,082 productive rearrangements.

T cells were sequenced at a targeted depth of 1 in 200,000 to 1 in 1 million. The table came from immunoSEQ multiplex PCR; TCRdb's copy has only in-frame clones and leaves some out. The data show under 200,000 clones, over 65% seen once. The chain couples TRBV2 to TRBJ2-1, with 10 bases that match TRBD2. This receptor was obtained from a human donor with chronic lymphocytic leukemia. This sample comprised PBMCs, obtained after 12 months of ibrutinib treatment. The CDR3 is CASSDGLAARDEQFF. The CDR3 nucleotides are TGTGCCAGCAGTGATGGACTAGCGGCGAGGGATGAGCAGTTCTTC.